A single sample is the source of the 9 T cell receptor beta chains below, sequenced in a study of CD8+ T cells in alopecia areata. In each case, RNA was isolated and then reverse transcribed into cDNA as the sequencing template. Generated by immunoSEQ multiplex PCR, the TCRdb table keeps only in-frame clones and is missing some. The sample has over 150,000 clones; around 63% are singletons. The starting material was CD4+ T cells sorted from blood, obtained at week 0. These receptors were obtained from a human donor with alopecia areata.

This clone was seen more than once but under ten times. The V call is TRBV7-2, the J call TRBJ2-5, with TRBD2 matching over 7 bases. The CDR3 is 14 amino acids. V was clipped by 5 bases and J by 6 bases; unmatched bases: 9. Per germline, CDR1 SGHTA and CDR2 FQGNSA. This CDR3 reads CASSRGTTPKTQYF. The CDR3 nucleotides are TGTGCCAGCAGCCGGGGGACTACCCCGAAGACCCAGTACTTC.

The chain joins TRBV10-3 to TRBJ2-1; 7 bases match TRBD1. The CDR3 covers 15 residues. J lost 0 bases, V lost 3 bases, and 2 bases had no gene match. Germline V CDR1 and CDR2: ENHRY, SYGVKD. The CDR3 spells CAISEGGGSYNEQFF. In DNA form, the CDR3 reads TGTGCCATCAGTGAAGGGGGCGGCTCCTACAATGAGCAGTTCTTC.

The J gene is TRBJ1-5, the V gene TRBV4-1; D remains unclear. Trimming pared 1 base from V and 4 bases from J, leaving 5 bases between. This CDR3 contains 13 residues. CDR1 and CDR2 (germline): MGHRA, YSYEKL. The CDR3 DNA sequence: TGCGCCAGCAGCCAAGTGGTTAATCAGCCCCAGCATTTT. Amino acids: CASSQVVNQPQHF.

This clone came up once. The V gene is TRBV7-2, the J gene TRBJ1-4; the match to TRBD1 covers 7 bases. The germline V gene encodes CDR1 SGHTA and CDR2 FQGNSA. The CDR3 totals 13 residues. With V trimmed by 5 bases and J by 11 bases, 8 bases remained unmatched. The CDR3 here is CASSPGTEVKLFF. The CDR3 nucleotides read TGTGCCAGCAGCCCAGGGACAGAAGTTAAACTGTTTTTT.

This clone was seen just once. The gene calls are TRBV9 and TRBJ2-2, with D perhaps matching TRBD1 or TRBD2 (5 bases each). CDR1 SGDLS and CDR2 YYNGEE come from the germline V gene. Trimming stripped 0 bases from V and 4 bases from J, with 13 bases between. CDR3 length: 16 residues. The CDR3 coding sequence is TGTGCCAGCAGCGTAGCCTCCGGGGCCCTCACCGGGGAGCTGTTTTTT. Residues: CASSVASGALTGELFF.

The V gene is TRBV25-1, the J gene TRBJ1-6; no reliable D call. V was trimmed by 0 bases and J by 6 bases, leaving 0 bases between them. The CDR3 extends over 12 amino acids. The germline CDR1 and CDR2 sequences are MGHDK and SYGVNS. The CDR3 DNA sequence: TGTGCCAGCAGTGAATATAATTCACCCCTCCACTTT. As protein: CASSEYNSPLHF. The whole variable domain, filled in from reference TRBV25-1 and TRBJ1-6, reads EADIYQTPRYLVIGTGKKITLECSQTMGHDKMYWYQQDPGMELHLIHYSYGVNSTEKGDLSSESTVSRIRTEHFPLTLESARPSHTSQYLCASSEYNSPLHFGNGTRLTVT.

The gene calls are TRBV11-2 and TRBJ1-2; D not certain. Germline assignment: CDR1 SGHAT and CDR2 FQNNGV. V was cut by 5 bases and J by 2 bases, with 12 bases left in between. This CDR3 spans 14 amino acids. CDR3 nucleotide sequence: TGTGCCAGCAGCCTATCGGACGGAAACTATGGCTACACCTTC. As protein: CASSLSDGNYGYTF.

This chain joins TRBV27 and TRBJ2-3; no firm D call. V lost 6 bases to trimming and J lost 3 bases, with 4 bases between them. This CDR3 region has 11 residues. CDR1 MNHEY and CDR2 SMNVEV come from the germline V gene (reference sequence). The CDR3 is CASSSTDTQYF. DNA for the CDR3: TGTGCCAGCAGCTCGACAGATACGCAGTATTTT.

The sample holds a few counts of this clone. CDR3 protein: CSTRTASYNEQFF. In nucleotides, the CDR3 is TGCAGCACCCGGACGGCTTCCTACAATGAGCAGTTCTTC. This chain uses TRBV29-1 with TRBJ2-1; D not resolved. The CDR3 consists of 13 residues. The ends were cut back, 8 bases at V and 1 base at J, with 12 bases in the middle. The germline V gene has CDR1 SQVTM and CDR2 ANQGSEA.